This paragraph reports one T cell receptor beta chain. These data belong to a study of blood T cell repertoires in COVID-19. Study-wide background: Some COVID-19 samples were acute and others convalescent; all came from the United States, Italy and Spain. PBMCs, B-cell-depleted T cells, or T cells provided the cDNA or gDNA that made up the material.

Germline-derived CDR1 and CDR2 are SEHNR and FQNEAQ (reference sequence). CDR3 length: 14 residues. The ends were cut back, 0 bases at V and 5 bases at J, with 10 bases in the middle. In the original workflow: Estimated nucleated cell counts came from reference gene primer amplification. Generated by immunoSEQ multiplex PCR, the TCRdb table keeps only in-frame clones and is missing some. V and J calls plus clone size are reproduced from that table; the DNA served to infer D and trimming. The table has some 190,000 clones, roughly 77% seen once. This clonotype was sampled from a woman between 50 and 59 years old with acute COVID-19. The source material was PBMCs or T cells enriched from blood (not recorded which). The chain employs TRBV7-9 and TRBJ2-5, with D possibly TRBD1 on 5 matching bases. The CDR3 here is CASSLAQAGETQYF. Here the CDR3 DNA reads TGTGCCAGCAGCTTAGCGCAGGCAGGGGAGACCCAGTACTTC. The whole variable domain, remainder taken from reference TRBV7-9 and TRBJ2-5, is DTGVSQNPRHKITKRGQNVTFRCDPISEHNRLYWYRQTLGQGPEFLTYFQNEAQLEKSRLLSDRFSAERPKGSFSTLEIQRTEQGDSAMYLCASSLAQAGETQYFGPGTRLLVL.